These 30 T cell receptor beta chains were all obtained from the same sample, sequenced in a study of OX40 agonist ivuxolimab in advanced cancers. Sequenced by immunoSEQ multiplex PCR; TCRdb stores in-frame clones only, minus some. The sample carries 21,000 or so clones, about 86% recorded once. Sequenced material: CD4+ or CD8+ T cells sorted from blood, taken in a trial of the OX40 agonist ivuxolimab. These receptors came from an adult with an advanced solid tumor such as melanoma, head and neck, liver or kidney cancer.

The CDR3 loop is CASSPSGGYSYEQYF. The CDR3 bases are TGTGCCAGCAGCCCTAGCGGGGGGTACTCCTACGAGCAGTACTTC. The J gene is TRBJ2-7, the V gene TRBV5-5, with TRBD2 matching 11 bases. CDR1 and CDR2 (germline): SGHKS, YYEKEE (reference sequence). The CDR3 sequence is 15 residues long. With V trimmed by 4 bases and J by 0 bases, 3 bases remained unmatched.

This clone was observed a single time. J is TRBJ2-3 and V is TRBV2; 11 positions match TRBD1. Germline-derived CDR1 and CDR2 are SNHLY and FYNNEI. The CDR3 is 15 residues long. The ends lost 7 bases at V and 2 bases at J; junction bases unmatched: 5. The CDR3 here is CASIGDRGYTDTQYF. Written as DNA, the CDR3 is TGTGCCAGCATCGGGGACAGGGGGTACACAGATACGCAGTATTTT.

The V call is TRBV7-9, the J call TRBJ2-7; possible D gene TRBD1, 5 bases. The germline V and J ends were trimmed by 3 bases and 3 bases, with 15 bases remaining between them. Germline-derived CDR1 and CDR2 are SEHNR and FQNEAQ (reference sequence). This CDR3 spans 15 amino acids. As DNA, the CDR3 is TGTGCCAGCAGCTTGGTTGGACATACAGTCTACGAGCAGTACTTC. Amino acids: CASSLVGHTVYEQYF. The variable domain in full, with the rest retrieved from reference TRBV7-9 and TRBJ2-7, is DTGVSQNPRHKITKRGQNVTFRCDPISEHNRLYWYRQTLGQGPEFLTYFQNEAQLEKSRLLSDRFSAERPKGSFSTLEIQRTEQGDSAMYLCASSLVGHTVYEQYFGPGTRLTVT.

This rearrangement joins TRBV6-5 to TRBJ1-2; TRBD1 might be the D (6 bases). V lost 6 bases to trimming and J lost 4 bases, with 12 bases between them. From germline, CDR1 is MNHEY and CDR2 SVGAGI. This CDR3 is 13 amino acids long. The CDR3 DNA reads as TGTGCCAGCAGAGATGGACAGTCCTATGGCTACACCTTC. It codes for CASRDGQSYGYTF.

The CDR3 region is CASSGPMTKGGYTF. The CDR3 DNA reads TGTGCCAGCAGTGGTCCGATGACGAAAGGTGGCTACACCTTC. V usage is TRBV25-1 and J usage is TRBJ1-2, with D unresolved. This CDR3 comprises 14 residues. Per germline, CDR1 MGHDK and CDR2 SYGVNS. V was pared by 4 bases and J by 7 bases, with 16 bases between.

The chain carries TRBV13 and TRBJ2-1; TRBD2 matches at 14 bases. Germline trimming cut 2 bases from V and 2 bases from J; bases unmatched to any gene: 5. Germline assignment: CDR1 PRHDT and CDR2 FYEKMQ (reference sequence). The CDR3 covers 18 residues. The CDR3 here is CASSLLTSGRATYNEQFF. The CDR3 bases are TGTGCCAGCAGCTTATTGACTAGCGGGAGGGCCACCTACAATGAGCAGTTCTTC.

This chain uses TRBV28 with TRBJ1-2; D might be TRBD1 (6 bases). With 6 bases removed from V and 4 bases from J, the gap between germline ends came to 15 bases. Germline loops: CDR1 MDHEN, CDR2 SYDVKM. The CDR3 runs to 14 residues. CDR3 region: CASRERTDFYGYTF. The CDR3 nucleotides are TGTGCCAGCAGGGAAAGGACAGACTTCTATGGCTACACCTTC.

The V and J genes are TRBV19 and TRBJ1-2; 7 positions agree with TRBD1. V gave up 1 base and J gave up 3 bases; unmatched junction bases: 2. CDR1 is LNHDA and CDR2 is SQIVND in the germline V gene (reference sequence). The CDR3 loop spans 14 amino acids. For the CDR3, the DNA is TGTGCCAGTAGTATAGGGGGGACAGACTATGGCTACACCTTC. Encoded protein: CASSIGGTDYGYTF. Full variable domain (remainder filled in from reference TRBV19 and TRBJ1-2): DGGITQSPKYLFRKEGQNVTLSCEQNLNHDAMYWYRQDPGQGLRLIYYSQIVNDFQKGDIAEGYSVSREKKESFPLTVTSAQKNPTAFYLCASSIGGTDYGYTFGSGTRLTVV.

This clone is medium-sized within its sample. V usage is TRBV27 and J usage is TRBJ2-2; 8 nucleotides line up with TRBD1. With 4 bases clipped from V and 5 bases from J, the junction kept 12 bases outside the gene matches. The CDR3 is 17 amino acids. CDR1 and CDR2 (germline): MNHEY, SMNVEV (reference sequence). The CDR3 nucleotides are TGTGCCAGCAGTTCCTGGACAGGGCAGGTGGTGACCGGGGAGCTGTTTTTT. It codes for CASSSWTGQVVTGELFF.

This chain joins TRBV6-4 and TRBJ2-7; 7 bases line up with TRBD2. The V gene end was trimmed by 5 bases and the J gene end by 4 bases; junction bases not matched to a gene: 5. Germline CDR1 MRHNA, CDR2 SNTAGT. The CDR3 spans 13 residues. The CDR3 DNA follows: TGTGCCAGCAGTCCCCCCGGGGGGTACGAGCAGTACTTC. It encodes CASSPPGGYEQYF.

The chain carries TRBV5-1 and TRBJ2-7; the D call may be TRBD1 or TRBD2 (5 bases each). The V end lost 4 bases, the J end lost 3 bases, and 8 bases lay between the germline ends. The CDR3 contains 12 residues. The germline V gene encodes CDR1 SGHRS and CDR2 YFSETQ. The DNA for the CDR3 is TGCGCCAGCAGCGCGAGGGGCTACGAGCAGTACTTC. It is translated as CASSARGYEQYF. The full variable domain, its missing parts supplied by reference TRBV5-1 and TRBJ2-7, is KAGVTQTPRYLIKTRGQQVTLSCSPISGHRSVSWYQQTPGQGLQFLFEYFSETQRNKGNFPGRFSGRQFSNSRSEMNVSTLELGDSALYLCASSARGYEQYFGPGTRLTVT.

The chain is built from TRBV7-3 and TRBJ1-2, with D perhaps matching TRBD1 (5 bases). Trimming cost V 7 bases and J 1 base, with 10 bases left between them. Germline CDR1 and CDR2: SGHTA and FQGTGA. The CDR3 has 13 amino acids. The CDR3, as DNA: TGTGCCAGCACTTGGGGGGTTAACTATGGCTACACCTTC. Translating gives CASTWGVNYGYTF. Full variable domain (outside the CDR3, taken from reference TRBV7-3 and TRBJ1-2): GAGVSQTPSNKVTEKGKYVELRCDPISGHTALYWYRQSLGQGPEFLIYFQGTGAADDSGLPNDRFFAVRPEGSVSTLKIQRTERGDSAVYLCASTWGVNYGYTFGSGTRLTVV.

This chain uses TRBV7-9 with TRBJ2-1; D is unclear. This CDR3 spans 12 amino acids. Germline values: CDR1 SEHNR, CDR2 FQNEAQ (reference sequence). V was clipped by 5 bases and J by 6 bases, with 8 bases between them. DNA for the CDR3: TGTGCCAGCAGCCCCCAACCCAATGAGCAGTTCTTC. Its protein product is CASSPQPNEQFF.

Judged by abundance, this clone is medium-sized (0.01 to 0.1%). This chain's CDR3 is CAWSVLGAGGNTIYF. In nucleotides, the CDR3 is TGTGCCTGGAGTGTATTGGGTGCCGGTGGAAACACCATATATTTT. The V call is TRBV30, the J call TRBJ1-3; D gene uncertain. V lost 0 bases and J lost 3, with 12 bases in between. Germline loops: CDR1 GTSNPN, CDR2 SVGIG (reference sequence). This CDR3 is 15 amino acids long.

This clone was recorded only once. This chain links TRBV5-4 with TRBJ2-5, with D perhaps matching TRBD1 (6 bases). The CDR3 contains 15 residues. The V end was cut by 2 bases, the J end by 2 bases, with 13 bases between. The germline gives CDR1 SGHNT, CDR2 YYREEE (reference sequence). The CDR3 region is CASSFSGTLQETQYF. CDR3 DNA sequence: TGTGCCAGCAGCTTCTCCGGGACACTACAAGAGACCCAGTACTTC.

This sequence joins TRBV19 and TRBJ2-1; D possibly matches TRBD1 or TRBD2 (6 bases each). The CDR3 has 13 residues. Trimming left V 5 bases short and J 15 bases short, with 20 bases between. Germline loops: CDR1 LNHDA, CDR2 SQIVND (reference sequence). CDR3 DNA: TGTGCCAGTAGTCCCAAGGGGGGTAGGGAACCGTTCTTC. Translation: CASSPKGGREPFF.

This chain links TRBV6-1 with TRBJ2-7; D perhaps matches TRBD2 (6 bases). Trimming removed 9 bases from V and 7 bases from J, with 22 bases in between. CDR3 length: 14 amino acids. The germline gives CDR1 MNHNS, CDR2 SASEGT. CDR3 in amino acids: CASTGSSEFWEQYF. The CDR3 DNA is TGTGCCAGTACCGGATCTAGCGAGTTCTGGGAGCAGTACTTC.

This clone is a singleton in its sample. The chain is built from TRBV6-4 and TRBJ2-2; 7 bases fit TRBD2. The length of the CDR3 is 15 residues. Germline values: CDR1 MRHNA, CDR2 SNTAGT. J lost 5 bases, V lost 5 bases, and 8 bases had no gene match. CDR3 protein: CASSPTGGATGELFF. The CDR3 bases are TGTGCCAGCAGTCCAACGGGAGGTGCAACCGGGGAGCTGTTTTTT.

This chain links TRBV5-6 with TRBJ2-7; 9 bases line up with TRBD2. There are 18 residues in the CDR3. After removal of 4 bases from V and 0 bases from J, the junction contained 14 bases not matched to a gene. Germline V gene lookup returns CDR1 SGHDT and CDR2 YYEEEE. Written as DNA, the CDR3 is TGTGCCAGCAGCACGGGGTCCGGGACTAGCCGCAGCTCCTACGAGCAGTACTTC. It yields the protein CASSTGSGTSRSSYEQYF.

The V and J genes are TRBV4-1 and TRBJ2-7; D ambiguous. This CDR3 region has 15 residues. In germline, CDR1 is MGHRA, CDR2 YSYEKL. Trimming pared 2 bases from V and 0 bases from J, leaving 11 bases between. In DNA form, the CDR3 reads TGCGCCAGCAGCCAATTTGAGAGACTCTCCTACGAGCAGTACTTC. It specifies CASSQFERLSYEQYF.

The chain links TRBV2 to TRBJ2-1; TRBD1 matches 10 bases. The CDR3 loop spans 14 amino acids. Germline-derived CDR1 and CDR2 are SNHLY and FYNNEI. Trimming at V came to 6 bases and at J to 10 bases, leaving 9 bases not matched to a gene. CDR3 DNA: TGTGCCAGCAGGGTGGACAGGGGGTTGGAGGAGCAGTTCTTC. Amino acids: CASRVDRGLEEQFF.

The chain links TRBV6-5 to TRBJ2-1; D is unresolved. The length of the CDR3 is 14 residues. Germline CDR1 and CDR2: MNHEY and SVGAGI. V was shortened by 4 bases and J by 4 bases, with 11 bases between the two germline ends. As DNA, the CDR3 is TGTGCCAGCAGTTCAGGAACCATTTACAATGAGCAGTTCTTC. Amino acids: CASSSGTIYNEQFF.

Here the CDR3 reads CASSLGDSGRETDTQYF. DNA for the CDR3: TGTGCCAGCAGCTTAGGGGATAGCGGGAGAGAGACAGATACGCAGTATTTT. The genes are TRBV7-6 and TRBJ2-3, with TRBD2 identical over 9 bases. Germline CDR1 and CDR2: SGHVS and FNYEAQ. This CDR3 has 17 residues. Trimming at V came to 1 base and at J to 3 bases, leaving 8 bases not matched to a gene.

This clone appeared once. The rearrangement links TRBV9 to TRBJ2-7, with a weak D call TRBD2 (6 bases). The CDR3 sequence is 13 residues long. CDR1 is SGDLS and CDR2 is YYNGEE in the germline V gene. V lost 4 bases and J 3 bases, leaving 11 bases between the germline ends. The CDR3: CASSLRDRYEQYF. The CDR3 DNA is TGTGCCAGCAGCTTGCGGGACCGCTACGAGCAGTACTTC.

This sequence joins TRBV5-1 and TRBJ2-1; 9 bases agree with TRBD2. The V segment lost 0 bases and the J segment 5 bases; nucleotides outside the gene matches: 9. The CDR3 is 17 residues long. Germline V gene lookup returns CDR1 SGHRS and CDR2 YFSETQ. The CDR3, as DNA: TGCGCCAGCAGCTTGGGTCAGCGGGAGGCCACACACAATGAGCAGTTCTTC. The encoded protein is CASSLGQREATHNEQFF.

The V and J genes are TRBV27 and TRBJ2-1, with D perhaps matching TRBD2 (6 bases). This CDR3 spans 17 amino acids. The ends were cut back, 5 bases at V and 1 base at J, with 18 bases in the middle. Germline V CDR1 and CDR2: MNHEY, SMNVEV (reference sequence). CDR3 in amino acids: CASSTLGLSGSYNEQFF. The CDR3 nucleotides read TGTGCCAGCAGTACCCTCGGACTAAGCGGATCCTACAATGAGCAGTTCTTC.

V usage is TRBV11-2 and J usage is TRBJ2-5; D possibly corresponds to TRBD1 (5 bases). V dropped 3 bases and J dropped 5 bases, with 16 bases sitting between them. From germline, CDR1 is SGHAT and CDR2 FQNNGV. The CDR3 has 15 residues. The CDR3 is CASSFMGRSGETQYF. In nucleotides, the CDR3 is TGTGCCAGCAGCTTCATGGGGCGGAGTGGCGAGACCCAGTACTTC.

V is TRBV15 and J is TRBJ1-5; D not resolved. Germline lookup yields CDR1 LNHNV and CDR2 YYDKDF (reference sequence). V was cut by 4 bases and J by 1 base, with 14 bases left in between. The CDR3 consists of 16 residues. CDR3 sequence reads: CATSNLEGASNQPQHF. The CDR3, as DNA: TGTGCCACCAGCAATTTGGAGGGCGCCAGCAATCAGCCCCAGCATTTT.

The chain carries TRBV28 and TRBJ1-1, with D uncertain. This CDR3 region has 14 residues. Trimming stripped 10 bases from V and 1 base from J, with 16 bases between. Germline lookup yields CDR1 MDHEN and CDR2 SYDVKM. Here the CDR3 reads CAIEVGRGNTEAFF. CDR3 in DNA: TGTGCCATCGAAGTGGGCAGAGGGAACACTGAAGCTTTCTTT. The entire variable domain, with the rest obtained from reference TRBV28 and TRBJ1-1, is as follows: DVKVTQSSRYLVKRTGEKVFLECVQDMDHENMFWYRQDPGLGLRLIYFSYDVKMKEKGDIPEGYSVSREKKERFSLILESASTNQTSMYLCAIEVGRGNTEAFFGQGTRLTVV.

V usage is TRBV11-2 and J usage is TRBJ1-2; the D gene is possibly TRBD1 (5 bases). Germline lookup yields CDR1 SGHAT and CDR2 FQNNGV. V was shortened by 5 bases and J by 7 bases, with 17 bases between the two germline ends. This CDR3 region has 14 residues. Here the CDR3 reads CASSPGWGVAGYTF. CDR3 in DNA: TGTGCCAGCAGCCCGGGGTGGGGGGTGGCTGGCTACACCTTC.